A single sample gave rise to the 5 T cell receptor beta chains below, sequenced in a study of shared clonotypes between healthy human individuals. The method was immunoSEQ multiplex PCR; TCRdb's version includes in-frame clones alone and lacks a portion of them. Seen here are about 120,000 clones, about 70% observed once, and the top ten hold roughly 23%. Sample: memory CD8+ T cells sorted from blood. Noted subset: CD45RO+ cells pooled with CCR7-negative TemRA cells. These receptors were taken from a woman aged 30 to 39 in good health.

The chain uses TRBV5-6 and TRBJ2-7, with 8 bases fitting TRBD1. Germline V CDR1 and CDR2: SGHDT, YYEEEE. With V trimmed by 3 bases and J by 4 bases, 12 bases remained unmatched. The CDR3 has 16 residues. CDR3 bases: TGTGCCAGCAGCTACCTAACAGGGGGAGGACTGTACGAGCAGTACTTC. Translated: CASSYLTGGGLYEQYF.

There are many counts of this clone. In DNA form, the CDR3 reads TGTGCCAGCAGCTTAGCGCGCAGTAGCGACGAGCAGTACTTC. Amino acids: CASSLARSSDEQYF. The chain couples TRBV7-2 to TRBJ2-7; D is perhaps TRBD2 (5 bases). V lost 0 bases and J 5 bases, leaving 11 bases between the germline ends. The CDR3 sequence is 14 residues long. CDR1 is SGHTA, CDR2 FQGNSA, per germline.

The gene calls are TRBV5-1 and TRBJ2-3; maybe TRBD1 (5 bases). Germline assignment: CDR1 SGHRS and CDR2 YFSETQ. V shed 0 bases and J shed 1 base, with 12 bases lying between them. The CDR3 runs 16 residues. Here the CDR3 DNA reads TGCGCCAGCAGCTTGGTTGTCGACAGCCGCACAGATACGCAGTATTTT. Translated: CASSLVVDSRTDTQYF.

This clone appeared a single time. The chain recombines TRBV6-4 with TRBJ2-1; 10 bases are a match to TRBD2. The CDR3 runs 13 residues. Trimming cost V 6 bases and J 15 bases; bases outside gene matches: 11. Germline CDR1 and CDR2: MRHNA and SNTAGT. Here the CDR3 DNA reads TGTGCCAGCAGCCCCGGGGGACTAGCGTCCCCGTTCTTC. Its protein product is CASSPGGLASPFF.

This clone was observed a handful of times. V usage is TRBV5-1 and J usage is TRBJ1-2; a weak D match, TRBD1 (5 bases). V was cut by 6 bases and J by 0 bases, with 15 bases left in between. The V gene's germline CDR1 is SGHRS and CDR2 YFSETQ. This CDR3 has 15 amino acids. Here the CDR3 reads CASKGGTEANYGYTF. CDR3 nucleotides: TGCGCCAGCAAGGGAGGGACTGAAGCTAACTATGGCTACACCTTC. The full variable domain, in which reference TRBV5-1 and TRBJ1-2 provide the parts outside the CDR3, is KAGVTQTPRYLIKTRGQQVTLSCSPISGHRSVSWYQQTPGQGLQFLFEYFSETQRNKGNFPGRFSGRQFSNSRSEMNVSTLELGDSALYLCASKGGTEANYGYTFGSGTRLTVV.